This entry lists 4 T cell receptor beta chains sequenced from one sample in a study of blood T cell repertoires in COVID-19. Using immunoSEQ multiplex PCR, the repertoire was profiled, and TCRdb retains in-frame clones only, with some absent. The sample lists under 200,000 clones, around 82% occurring once. The sequenced material came from PBMCs or T cells enriched from blood (not recorded which). The receptors stem from a man aged 55 to 69 who had recovered from COVID-19.

The chain recombines TRBV15 with TRBJ2-7; 9 nucleotides agree with TRBD1. Trimming removed 0 bases from V and 5 bases from J; junction bases left unmatched: 5. The germline gives CDR1 LNHNV, CDR2 YYDKDF (reference sequence). This CDR3 region has 15 residues. The CDR3 DNA follows: TGTGCCACCAGCAGAGAGAGGGACAGGGACAACGAGCAGTACTTC. It encodes CATSRERDRDNEQYF.

This clone was recorded only once. V and J are TRBV19 and TRBJ2-3, with 11 positions matching TRBD1. V gave up 3 bases and J gave up 4 bases; unmatched junction bases: 3. The CDR3 length is 15 residues. The germline gives CDR1 LNHDA, CDR2 SQIVND (reference sequence). CDR3 sequence: CASSIGDRGADTQYF. Here the CDR3 DNA reads TGTGCCAGTAGTATCGGGGACAGGGGGGCAGATACGCAGTATTTT. The variable domain in full, with the rest retrieved from reference TRBV19 and TRBJ2-3, is DGGITQSPKYLFRKEGQNVTLSCEQNLNHDAMYWYRQDPGQGLRLIYYSQIVNDFQKGDIAEGYSVSREKKESFPLTVTSAQKNPTAFYLCASSIGDRGADTQYFGPGTRLTVL.

This clone was counted a few times. The chain uses TRBV9 and TRBJ2-1, with a tentative D call TRBD1 (5 bases). The germline V gene encodes CDR1 SGDLS and CDR2 YYNGEE. The V end was cut by 2 bases, the J end by 4 bases, with 19 bases between. The CDR3 is 17 amino acids. CDR3 region: CASSVQIQDTIYNEQFF. DNA of the CDR3: TGTGCCAGCAGCGTCCAAATACAGGATACGATTTACAATGAGCAGTTCTTC.

The chain combines TRBV19 with TRBJ1-2, with D possibly TRBD1 on 5 matching bases. Trimming shortened V by 3 bases and J by 0 bases, and 8 bases separated the two germline ends. Germline assignment: CDR1 LNHDA and CDR2 SQIVND (reference sequence). This CDR3 spans 14 amino acids. The CDR3 region is CASSIGQANYGYTF. CDR3 nucleotide sequence: TGTGCCAGTAGTATTGGACAAGCTAACTATGGCTACACCTTC.